The TCR beta chain under discussion was sequenced for a study of blood T cell repertoires in COVID-19. Across the whole study: The cDNA or gDNA used as material had been derived from T cells, B-cell-depleted T cells, or PBMCs.

Germline CDR1 and CDR2: ENHRY and SYGVKD. This CDR3 has 16 residues. V gave up 2 bases and J gave up 5 bases; unmatched junction bases: 8. Generated by immunoSEQ multiplex PCR, the TCRdb table keeps only in-frame clones and is missing some. The sample lists around 200,000 clones, about 88% seen once, with roughly an eighth in the top ten. The TCR comes from a man in his thirties or forties with active or convalescent COVID-19. The chain carries TRBV10-3 and TRBJ2-3, with 9 bases lining up with TRBD2. The sample was peripheral blood. The CDR3 DNA is TGTGCCATCAGTGAGGGGGCGGGAGGGCCTGAAGATACGCAGTATTTT. Translated, it gives CAISEGAGGPEDTQYF.